This TCR beta chain was documented in a study of blood T cell repertoires in COVID-19. About the study: T cells, B-cell-depleted T cells, or PBMCs supplied cDNA or gDNA.

Authors' analysis steps: Researchers report that nucleated cell counts were estimated from reference gene primer amplification. Data came from immunoSEQ multiplex PCR; TCRdb stores just in-frame clones and leaves some out. V, J and clone size reflect that table, while D and trimming were determined from the DNA. The sample shows under 150,000 clones, over 65% of them seen only once. Specimen: peripheral blood. The receptor comes from a woman older than 75 with active or convalescent COVID-19.

CDR3 amino acids: CATSRVHKENNYGYTF. CDR3 sequence (DNA): TGTGCCACCAGCAGAGTTCACAAGGAGAATAACTATGGCTACACCTTC. The J gene is TRBJ1-2, the V gene TRBV15, with D unclear. Germline V CDR1 and CDR2: LNHNV, YYDKDF (reference sequence). The CDR3 totals 16 residues. Trimming removed 1 base from V and 1 base from J, with 13 bases in between. The full variable domain, in which reference TRBV15 and TRBJ1-2 provide the parts outside the CDR3, is DAMVIQNPRYQVTQFGKPVTLSCSQTLNHNVMYWYQQKSSQAPKLLFHYYDKDFNNEADTPDNFQSRRPNTSFCFLDIRSPGLGDTAMYLCATSRVHKENNYGYTFGSGTRLTVV.